These 20 T cell receptor beta chains originate from one sample sequenced in a study of blood T cells in healthy people across ages. A sample-barcoded 5' primer and a J-beta primer mix were used in a second PCR of about 7 to 12 cycles. MiXCR, applied by TCRdb to the 5' RACE reads, yields one record per CDR3 protein. Among around 1,500,000 distinct CDR3 sequences listed, roughly 28% were seen once. Sequencing was done on a sample of blood. Every receptor here comes from a woman between 25 and 40 years old in good health.

The chain employs TRBV20-1 and TRBJ2-3, with 8 nucleotides matching TRBD2. CDR3 size: 15 residues. Germline CDR1 DFQATT, CDR2 SNEGSKA (reference sequence). Trimming removed 2 bases from V and 2 bases from J; junction bases left unmatched: 6. Here the CDR3 reads CSARSPSGYTDTQYF. As DNA, the CDR3 is TGCAGTGCTAGAAGTCCTAGCGGGTACACAGATACGCAGTATTTT.

A remark on this clonotype: The junction departs from germline at one end; a sequencing error may be responsible. The rearrangement links TRBV7-8 to TRBJ2-5, with a possible D match to TRBD1 (6 bases). Germline V lookup: CDR1 SGHVS, CDR2 FQNEAQ. The CDR3 loop spans 15 amino acids. CDR3 coding DNA: TGTGTCAGCAGCTTAGACGGGACACCCCAAGAGACCCAGTACTTC. Translation gives CVSSLDGTPQETQYF.

V usage is TRBV20-1 and J usage is TRBJ1-5; D not resolved. CDR1 is DFQATT, CDR2 SNEGSKA, per germline (reference sequence). CDR3 size: 14 residues. V dropped 3 bases and J dropped 11 bases, with 20 bases sitting between them. The CDR3 coding sequence is TGCAGTGCTAGGGGTTCGAGCGCCCAAGAGACCCAGCATTTT. Translating it yields CSARGSSAQETQHF.

This clonotype was found many times. The chain is built from TRBV18 and TRBJ1-1; D might be TRBD1 (5 bases). CDR3 size: 13 residues. Germline V lookup: CDR1 KGHSH, CDR2 LQKENI. Trimming left V 8 bases short and J 3 bases short, with 13 bases between. CDR3: CASSPSGDTEAFF. The CDR3 bases are TGTGCCAGCAGCCCGTCGGGGGACACTGAAGCTTTCTTT.

This clonotype was found a few times. Its ends do not fully match the called genes, so a read error is possible. The genes are TRBV7-2 and TRBJ2-1, with D perhaps matching TRBD1 or TRBD2 (6 bases each). Looked up from germline, CDR1 is SGHTA and CDR2 is FQGNSA. The CDR3 is 12 residues long. The CDR3 DNA follows: TGTGCCAGCAGTTCCGGGGGCTATGAGCAGGTCTTC. Its translation: CASSSGGYEQVF.

The chain is built from TRBV5-1 and TRBJ2-4, with D possibly TRBD1 on 5 matching bases. In germline, CDR1 is SGHRS, CDR2 YFSETQ. Trimming took 3 bases from V and 1 from J, leaving 8 bases between them. The CDR3 has 14 amino acids. CDR3 region: CASSSGYAKNIQYF. DNA for the CDR3: TGCGCCAGCAGCTCAGGGTACGCCAAAAACATTCAGTACTTC.

The rearrangement uses TRBV7-2 and TRBJ1-2; no reliable D call. Trimming pared 5 bases from V and 4 bases from J, leaving 11 bases between. Per germline, CDR1 SGHTA and CDR2 FQGNSA. This CDR3 region has 13 residues. The CDR3 DNA reads TGTGCCAGCAGCCCCGACCAGATCTATGGCTACACCTTC. Translating it yields CASSPDQIYGYTF.

The J gene is TRBJ2-3, the V gene TRBV11-2; 13 bases match TRBD2. The CDR3 contains 19 residues. Germline lookup yields CDR1 SGHAT and CDR2 FQNNGV. Trimming cost V 1 base and J 0 bases; bases outside gene matches: 7. The CDR3 nucleotides read TGTGCCAGCAGCTTAGGGTGGCGACTAGCGGGGGGAAGCACAGATACGCAGTATTTT. Its protein is CASSLGWRLAGGSTDTQYF.

The rearrangement links TRBV20-1 to TRBJ1-2; D possibly corresponds to TRBD1 (6 bases). V lost 3 bases, J lost 3 bases, and 8 bases lay in between. The CDR3 runs to 12 residues. Germline CDR1 and CDR2: DFQATT and SNEGSKA (reference sequence). CDR3 coding DNA: TGCAGTGCTAGTGCAGGGGACTATGGCTACACCTTC. It yields the protein CSASAGDYGYTF.

DNA for the CDR3: TGCGCCAGCAGCCTCGGAGTAGCGGGCCCGCCGAAGACCCAGTACTTC. It encodes CASSLGVAGPPKTQYF. The chain employs TRBV4-1 and TRBJ2-5, with 7 bases identical to TRBD2. V lost 4 bases, J lost 6 bases, and 14 bases stayed unmatched. The length of the CDR3 is 16 residues. CDR1 and CDR2 from the germline V gene are MGHRA and YSYEKL.

Note on this clonotype: Its ends do not fully match the called genes, so a read error is possible. V is TRBV10-3 and J is TRBJ2-7; TRBD1 matches at 8 bases. CDR1 and CDR2 from the germline V gene are ENHRY and SYGVKD. The CDR3 extends over 16 amino acids. The CDR3 sequence is CAVSSRDRIVSYEQYF. CDR3 DNA sequence: TGTGCCGTCAGTTCCCGGGACAGGATAGTCTCCTACGAGCAGTACTTC.

In this sample, this clonotype turned up many times. The chain carries TRBV3-1 and TRBJ2-7; weak D call: TRBD2 (6 bases). Germline CDR1 reads LGHDT; CDR2 reads YNNKEL (reference sequence). V was cut by 0 bases and J by 6 bases, with 12 bases left in between. There are 14 residues in the CDR3. The CDR3 protein is CASSQDNLGGEQYF. In DNA form, the CDR3 reads TGTGCCAGCAGCCAAGACAATCTGGGGGGCGAGCAGTACTTC.

As concerns this clonotype: Mismatch with germline at one junction end may stem from a read error. V usage is TRBV7-9 and J usage is TRBJ2-7; the match to TRBD1 covers 9 bases. The CDR3 spans 14 residues. Germline V gives CDR1 SEHNR, CDR2 FQNEAQ (reference sequence). CDR3 coding DNA: TGCTCCGGCAGCCTCGGGGGACAGGGCTTCGAGCAGTACTTC. Protein product: CSGSLGGQGFEQYF.

This clonotype was observed a single time. Sequence at one end of the junction differs from germline and may be a read error. The chain couples TRBV2 to TRBJ1-2; D gene ambiguous. The germline gives CDR1 SNHLY, CDR2 FYNNEI. This CDR3 comprises 13 residues. The CDR3 DNA is TGTACCAGCAGTGAAGCCGAGAACTATGGCTACACCTTC. Amino acids: CTSSEAENYGYTF. Complete variable domain (other parts from reference TRBV2 and TRBJ1-2): EPEVTQTPSHQVTQMGQEVILRCVPISNHLYFYWYRQILGQKVEFLVSFYNNEISEKSEIFDDQFSVERPDGSNFTLKIRSTKLEDSAMYFCTSSEAENYGYTFGSGTRLTVV.

This clonotype was recorded many times. V is TRBV6-6 and J is TRBJ1-2; D is possibly TRBD1 (5 bases). Germline V lookup: CDR1 MNHNY, CDR2 SVGAGI (reference sequence). With 2 bases removed from V and 6 bases from J, the gap between germline ends came to 13 bases. The CDR3 loop spans 14 amino acids. The CDR3 spells CASSYTQGWDGYTF. The CDR3 coding sequence is TGTGCCAGCAGTTACACGCAGGGTTGGGATGGCTACACCTTC.

This clonotype was counted between two and nine times. This chain connects TRBV5-8 to TRBJ1-5; D call uncertain. Trimming removed 1 base at V and 0 bases at J, with 17 bases between. Germline V gene data show CDR1 as SGHTS and CDR2 as YDEGEE. This CDR3 region has 18 residues. CDR3 DNA sequence: TGTGCCAGCAGCTTGTACACAAATATAGGCTCTAGCAATCAGCCCCAGCATTTT. Protein product: CASSLYTNIGSSNQPQHF.

The chain employs TRBV7-9 and TRBJ1-2, with a possible D match to TRBD1 (6 bases). V was cut by 7 bases and J by 6 bases, with 15 bases left in between. CDR1 is SEHNR and CDR2 is FQNEAQ in the germline V gene (reference sequence). The CDR3 length is 13 residues. For the CDR3, the DNA is TGTGCCAGCAAGGAGGGGGGCGGGAATGGCTACACCTTC. Protein: CASKEGGGNGYTF.

V and J are TRBV7-2 and TRBJ1-1; no clear D gene. Germline V CDR1 and CDR2: SGHTA, FQGNSA. V was shortened by 7 bases and J by 0 bases, with 6 bases between the two germline ends. CDR3 length equals 12 residues. This CDR3 is CASTRMNTEAFF. CDR3 nucleotide sequence: TGTGCCAGCACTCGCATGAACACTGAAGCTTTCTTT.

The genes are TRBV5-1 and TRBJ1-6, with D possibly being TRBD1 (6 bases). The V end lost 1 base, the J end lost 7 bases, and 9 bases lay between the germline ends. Germline V gives CDR1 SGHRS, CDR2 YFSETQ. The CDR3 is made up of 14 amino acids. DNA of the CDR3: TGCGCCAGCAGCTTGAGGGGGGTAAATTCACCCCTCCACTTT. Its protein is CASSLRGVNSPLHF. Variable domain in full (rest from reference TRBV5-1 and TRBJ1-6): KAGVTQTPRYLIKTRGQQVTLSCSPISGHRSVSWYQQTPGQGLQFLFEYFSETQRNKGNFPGRFSGRQFSNSRSEMNVSTLELGDSALYLCASSLRGVNSPLHFGNGTRLTVT.

This clonotype was counted a few times. The chain employs TRBV20-1 and TRBJ2-7, with a weak D call TRBD2 (6 bases). CDR3 length equals 13 residues. V shed 5 bases and J shed 4 bases, with 15 bases lying between them. CDR1 DFQATT and CDR2 SNEGSKA come from the germline V gene (reference sequence). The CDR3 sequence: CSASPGREYEQYF. In DNA, the CDR3 is TGCAGTGCTTCTCCGGGACGGGAGTACGAGCAGTACTTC.